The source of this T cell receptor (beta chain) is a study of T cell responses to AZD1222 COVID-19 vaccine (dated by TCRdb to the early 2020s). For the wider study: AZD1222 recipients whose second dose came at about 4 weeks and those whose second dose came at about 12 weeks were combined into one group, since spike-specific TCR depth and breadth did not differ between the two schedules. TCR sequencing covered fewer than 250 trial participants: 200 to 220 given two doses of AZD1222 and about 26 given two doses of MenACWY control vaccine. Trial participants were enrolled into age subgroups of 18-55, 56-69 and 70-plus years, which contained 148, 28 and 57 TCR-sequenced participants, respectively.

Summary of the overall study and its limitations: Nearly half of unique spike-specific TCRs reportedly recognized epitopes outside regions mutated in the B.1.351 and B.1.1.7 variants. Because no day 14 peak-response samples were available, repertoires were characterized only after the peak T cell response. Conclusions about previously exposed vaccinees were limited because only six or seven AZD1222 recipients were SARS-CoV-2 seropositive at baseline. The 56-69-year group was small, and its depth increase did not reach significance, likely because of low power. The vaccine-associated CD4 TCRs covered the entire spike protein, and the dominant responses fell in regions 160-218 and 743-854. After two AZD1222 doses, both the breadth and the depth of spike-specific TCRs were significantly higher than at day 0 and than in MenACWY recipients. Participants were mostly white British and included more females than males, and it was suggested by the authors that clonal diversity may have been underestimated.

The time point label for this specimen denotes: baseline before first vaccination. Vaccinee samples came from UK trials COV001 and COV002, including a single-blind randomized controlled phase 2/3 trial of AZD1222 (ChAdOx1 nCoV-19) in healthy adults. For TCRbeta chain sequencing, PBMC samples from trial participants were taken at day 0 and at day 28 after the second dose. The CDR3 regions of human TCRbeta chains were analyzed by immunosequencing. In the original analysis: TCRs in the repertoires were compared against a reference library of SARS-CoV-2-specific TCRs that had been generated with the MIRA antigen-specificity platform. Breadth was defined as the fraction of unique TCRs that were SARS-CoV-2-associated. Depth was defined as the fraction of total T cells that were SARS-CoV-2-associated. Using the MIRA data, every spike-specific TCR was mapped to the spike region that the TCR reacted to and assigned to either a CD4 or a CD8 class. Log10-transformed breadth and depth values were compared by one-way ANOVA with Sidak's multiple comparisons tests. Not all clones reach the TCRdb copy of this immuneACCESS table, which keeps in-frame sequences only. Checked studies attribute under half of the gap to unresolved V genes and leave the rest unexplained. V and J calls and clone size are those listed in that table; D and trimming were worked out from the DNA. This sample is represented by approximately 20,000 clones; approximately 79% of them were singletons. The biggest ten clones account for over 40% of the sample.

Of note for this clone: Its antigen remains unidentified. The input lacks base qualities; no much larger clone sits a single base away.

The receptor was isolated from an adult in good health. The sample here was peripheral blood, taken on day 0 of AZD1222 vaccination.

The DNA sequence is as follows: TGTGCCAGCAGCCTTTCGACTTCTACCCCGTACAATGAGCAGTTCTTC. This yields the protein CASSLSTSTPYNEQFF. The chain is made from TRBV3-1 (or the pseudogene TRBV3-2) and TRBJ2-1, with no confidently assigned D gene. CDR1 is given as LGHDT and CDR2 as YNNKEL, both from the germline V gene (reference sequence). The CDR3 contains 16 residues, cysteine and phenylalanine counted. The only DNA kept is the CDR3, 48 bases in frame from the first base. Relative to germline, V is 4 bases shorter and J is 4 bases shorter, with 17 bases between their ends.